These T cell receptor beta chains were read from a single sample in a study of chemoradiotherapy in HPV16-positive cancers. The repertoire was sequenced with immunoSEQ multiplex PCR; TCRdb's copy has only in-frame clones and lacks some. Here the sample spans about 3,300 clones, 70% to 80% being singletons. The sample here was taken from a patient who underwent chemoradiotherapy. The receptors were gathered from a human donor with HPV-associated anogenital cancer. The CDR3 runs from the conserved cysteine through the conserved F or W. The order of the fields is V gene, clone size, D gene, J gene, CDR3 protein, CDR3 DNA. The D gene is left open where the match is weak. Clone sizes are given selectively: once, few, many, or a class where the clone is expanded.

TRBV6-5	-	-	TRBJ1-2	CASSTGGVYGYTF	TGTGCCAGCAGTACCGGGGGCGTATATGGCTACACCTTC
TRBV29-1	-	TRBD1	TRBJ2-1	CSVIGTGGSNEQFF	TGCAGCGTGATCGGGACAGGGGGCTCGAATGAGCAGTTCTTC
TRBV6-1	-	-	TRBJ1-1	CASSEVLRGGTEAFF	TGTGCCAGCAGTGAAGTGCTGCGGGGAGGGACTGAAGCTTTCTTT
TRBV10-2	-	TRBD1	TRBJ1-2	CASSGTGDYGYTF	TGCGCCAGCAGTGGGACAGGGGACTATGGCTACACCTTC
TRBV7-6	-	TRBD2	TRBJ2-1	CASSLAASGVRNEQFF	TGTGCCAGCAGCTTAGCCGCTAGCGGGGTAAGGAATGAGCAGTTCTTC
TRBV30	-	-	TRBJ1-1	CAWREQVKAFF	TGTGCCTGGAGGGAACAGGTAAAAGCTTTCTTT
TRBV5-1	-	TRBD2	TRBJ2-2	CASMTSGGQNTGELFF	TGCGCCAGCATGACTAGCGGGGGCCAGAACACCGGGGAGCTGTTTTTT
TRBV25-1	few	-	TRBJ2-1	CASSGSEDHNEQFF	TGTGCCAGCAGTGGGTCGGAGGACCACAATGAGCAGTTCTTC
TRBV20-1	-	-	TRBJ2-7	CSARVGEEQYF	TGCAGTGCTAGAGTAGGGGAAGAGCAGTACTTC
TRBV9	-	TRBD2	TRBJ2-5	CASSVGLAGKEQYF	TGTGCCAGCAGCGTAGGACTAGCGGGGAAGGAGCAGTACTTC
TRBV30	-	TRBD1	TRBJ2-7	CAWSAQGQLVSYEQYF	TGTGCCTGGAGTGCCCAGGGACAGTTAGTCTCCTACGAGCAGTACTTC
TRBV6-6	few	-	TRBJ1-1	CASMPGNTRMNTEAFF	TGTGCCAGCATGCCGGGGAATACACGGATGAACACTGAAGCTTTCTTT
TRBV5-4	once	TRBD1	TRBJ1-2	CASRSYNQGADGYTF	TGTGCCAGCAGATCTTATAATCAGGGGGCGGATGGCTACACCTTC
TRBV28	-	TRBD1	TRBJ1-2	CASTQAGGIGGYTF	TGTGCCAGCACTCAAGCAGGGGGAATTGGCGGCTACACCTTC
TRBV6-5	-	-	TRBJ1-5	CASSYSLNQPQHF	TGTGCCAGCAGTTACTCGCTCAATCAGCCCCAGCATTTT
TRBV19	-	TRBD1	TRBJ1-1	CAISDRGRSEAFF	TGTGCCATATCTGACAGGGGGCGTTCTGAAGCTTTCTTT
TRBV14	-	-	TRBJ2-5	CASSGGTPGFGTQYF	TGTGCCAGCAGCGGCGGGACTCCTGGTTTTGGGACCCAGTACTTC
TRBV9	-	TRBD1	TRBJ2-3	CASSVGQGTGTQYF	TGTGCCAGCAGCGTAGGACAGGGGACAGGTACGCAGTATTTT
TRBV30	-	-	TRBJ2-3	CAWSTSTARPSTDTQYF	TGTGCCTGGAGTACGTCAACAGCTCGACCTAGCACAGATACGCAGTATTTT
TRBV30	-	TRBD2	TRBJ2-2	CAWFPSSGRANTGELFF	TGTGCCTGGTTCCCTTCTAGCGGGAGGGCTAACACCGGGGAGCTGTTTTTT
TRBV11-2	few	TRBD1	TRBJ1-1	CASSFSDRGTAFF	TGTGCCAGCAGCTTTTCGGACAGGGGGACCGCTTTCTTT
TRBV10-1	-	TRBD1	TRBJ2-3	CASSDPGQGTDTQYF	TGCGCCAGCAGTGATCCAGGACAGGGTACAGATACGCAGTATTTT
TRBV14	-	TRBD1	TRBJ1-1	CASSQFGQGAEAFF	TGTGCCAGCAGCCAATTCGGACAGGGTGCTGAAGCTTTCTTT
TRBV4-1	-	TRBD1	TRBJ1-1	CASSDRGSGAFF	TGCGCCAGCAGCGACAGGGGGTCGGGAGCTTTCTTT
TRBV4-1	-	-	TRBJ1-4	CASSQSLRTTNEKLFF	TGCGCCAGCAGCCAATCTTTACGGACAACTAATGAAAAACTGTTTTTT
TRBV15	-	TRBD2	TRBJ2-6	CATSSPREGVTGANVLTF	TGTGCCACCAGCAGTCCAAGGGAGGGAGTGACTGGGGCCAACGTCCTGACTTTC
TRBV28	-	-	TRBJ2-6	CASSLPSGANVLTF	TGTGCCAGCAGCCTTCCATCTGGGGCCAACGTCCTGACTTTC
TRBV7-8	-	-	TRBJ1-6	CASSLVGVNSPLHF	TGTGCCAGCAGCTTGGTCGGGGTTAATTCACCCCTCCACTTT
TRBV5-6	-	TRBD2	TRBJ2-6	CASSLGGTLYSGANVLTF	TGTGCCAGCAGCCTGGGGGGGACCTTATACTCTGGGGCCAACGTCCTGACTTTC
TRBV7-9	few	TRBD2	TRBJ2-1	CASSTRSGRAVGEQFF	TGTGCCAGCAGCACGAGGAGCGGGAGGGCCGTCGGGGAGCAGTTCTTC
TRBV28	-	-	TRBJ1-5	CASSLRSLGGNQPQHF	TGTGCCAGCAGTTTGAGGTCACTGGGTGGCAATCAGCCCCAGCATTTT
TRBV5-1	-	-	TRBJ2-2	CASSLQTGNTGELFF	TGCGCCAGCAGCCTCCAGACAGGGAACACCGGGGAGCTGTTTTTT
TRBV27	once	TRBD1	TRBJ1-2	CASRRVARGLRYLDYGYTF	TGTGCCAGCAGGCGTGTGGCCAGGGGGTTGAGATATCTTGACTATGGCTACACCTTC
TRBV6-1	few	TRBD1	TRBJ1-6	CASSESDRVENSPLHF	TGTGCCAGCAGTGAATCCGACAGGGTCGAAAATTCACCCCTCCACTTT
TRBV28	-	-	TRBJ1-4	CASSLLQGLNEKLFF	TGTGCCAGCAGTTTATTGCAGGGGTTAAATGAAAAACTGTTTTTT
TRBV2	-	TRBD1	TRBJ1-1	CASSVLQGVGTEAFF	TGTGCCAGCAGTGTCTTACAGGGGGTAGGGACAGAAGCTTTCTTT
TRBV30	-	TRBD1	TRBJ1-3	CASPDRAGNTIYF	TGTGCCTCCCCCGACAGGGCTGGAAACACCATATATTTT
TRBV27	-	TRBD1	TRBJ1-4	CASTKRGRANEKLFF	TGTGCCAGCACAAAGAGGGGGCGGGCTAATGAAAAACTGTTTTTT
TRBV19	-	TRBD1	TRBJ1-1	CATQNRGRTEAFF	TGTGCCACCCAGAACAGGGGGCGCACTGAAGCTTTCTTT
TRBV7-6	-	TRBD1	TRBJ1-1	CASSLVTGGINTEAFF	TGTGCCAGCAGCTTAGTCACAGGGGGCATCAACACTGAAGCTTTCTTT